Only a few counts were recorded for the clone carrying this T cell receptor beta chain. Its antigen remains unidentified. The junction had 7 bases not matched to a gene; V was cut back by 5 bases and J by 3 bases. Germline CDR1 is MDHEN and CDR2 is SYDVKM. The CDR3 length is 16 residues. Expressed TCRB transcripts were sequenced because the entire RNA isolate underwent reverse transcription. Assay: immunoSEQ multiplex PCR; the TCRdb copy retains only in-frame clones and omits some. The data hold approximately 400,000 clones, with about 15% observed a single time. This record belongs to a study of beta chain features in type 1 diabetes. In the study overall: The number of sorted cells examined across all samples was some 100 million. Study observations and caveats: Fewer junction insertions and more nucleotide deletions appeared in type 1 diabetes patients. Whether TCRB rearrangement is influenced by HLA type was left unresolved in this analysis.

In total, each donor contributed a single heparinised blood draw that averaged about 120 mL. V usage is TRBV28 and J usage is TRBJ2-3; TRBD2 matches at 11 bases. This receptor was obtained from a woman younger than 35 in good health. Sequenced material: naive CD4+ T cells from blood. CDR3: CASSETSGSGTDTQYF. CDR3 DNA: TGTGCCAGCAGTGAAACTAGCGGGAGTGGTACAGATACGCAGTATTTT.